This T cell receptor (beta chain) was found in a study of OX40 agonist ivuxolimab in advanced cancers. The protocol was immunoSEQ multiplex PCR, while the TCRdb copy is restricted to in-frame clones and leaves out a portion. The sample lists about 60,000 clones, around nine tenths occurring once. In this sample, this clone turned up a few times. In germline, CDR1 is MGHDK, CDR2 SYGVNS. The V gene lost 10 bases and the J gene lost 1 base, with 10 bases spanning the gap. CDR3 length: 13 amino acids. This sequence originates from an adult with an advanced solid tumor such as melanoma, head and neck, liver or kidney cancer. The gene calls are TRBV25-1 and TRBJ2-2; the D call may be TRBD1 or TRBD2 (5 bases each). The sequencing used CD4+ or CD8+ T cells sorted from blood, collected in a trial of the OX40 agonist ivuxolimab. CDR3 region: CATSGGNTGELFF. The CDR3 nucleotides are TGTGCCACCTCTGGGGGGAACACCGGGGAGCTGTTTTTT.